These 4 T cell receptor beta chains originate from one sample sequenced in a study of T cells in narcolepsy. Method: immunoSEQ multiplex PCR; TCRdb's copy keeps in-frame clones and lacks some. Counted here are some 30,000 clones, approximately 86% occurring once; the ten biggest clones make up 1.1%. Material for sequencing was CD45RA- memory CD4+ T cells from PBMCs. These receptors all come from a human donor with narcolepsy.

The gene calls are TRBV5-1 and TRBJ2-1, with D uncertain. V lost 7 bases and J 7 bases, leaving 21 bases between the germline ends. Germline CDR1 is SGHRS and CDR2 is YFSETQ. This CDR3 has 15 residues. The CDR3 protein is CASATQLQTENEQFF. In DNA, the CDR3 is TGCGCCAGCGCTACCCAACTACAGACTGAAAATGAGCAGTTCTTC.

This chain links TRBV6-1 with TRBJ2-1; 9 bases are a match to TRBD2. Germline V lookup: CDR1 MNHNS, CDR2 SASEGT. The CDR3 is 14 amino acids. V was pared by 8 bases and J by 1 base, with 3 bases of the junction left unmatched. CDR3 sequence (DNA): TGTGCCAGCGTGCTAGCGGGGTCCTACAATGAGCAGTTCTTC. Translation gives CASVLAGSYNEQFF.

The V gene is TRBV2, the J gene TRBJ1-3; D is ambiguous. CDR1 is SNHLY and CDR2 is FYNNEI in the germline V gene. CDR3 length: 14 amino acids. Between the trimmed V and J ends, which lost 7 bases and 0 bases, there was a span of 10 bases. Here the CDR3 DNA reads TGTGCCAGCATTCCCAGAACCTCTGGAAACACCATATATTTT. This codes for CASIPRTSGNTIYF.

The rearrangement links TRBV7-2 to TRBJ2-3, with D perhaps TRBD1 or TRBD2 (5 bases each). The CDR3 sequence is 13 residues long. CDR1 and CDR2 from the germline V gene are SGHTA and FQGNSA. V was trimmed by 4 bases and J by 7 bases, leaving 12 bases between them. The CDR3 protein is CASSSSEGNTQYF. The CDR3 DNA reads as TGTGCCAGCAGCTCGTCTGAGGGGAATACGCAGTATTTT.